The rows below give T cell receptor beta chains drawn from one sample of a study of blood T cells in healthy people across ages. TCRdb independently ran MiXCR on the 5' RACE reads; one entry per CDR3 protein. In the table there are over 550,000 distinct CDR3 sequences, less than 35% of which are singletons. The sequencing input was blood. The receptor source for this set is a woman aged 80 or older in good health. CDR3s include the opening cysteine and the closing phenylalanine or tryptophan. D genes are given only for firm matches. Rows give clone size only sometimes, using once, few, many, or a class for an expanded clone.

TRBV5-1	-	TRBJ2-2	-	TGCGCCAGCAGCTTGTTGCGGCATAACACCGGGGAGCTGTTTTTT	CASSLLRHNTGELFF
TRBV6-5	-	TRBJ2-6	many	TGTGCCAGCATGACCAACCAGTTCACTGGGGCCAACGTCCTGACTTTC	CASMTNQFTGANVLTF
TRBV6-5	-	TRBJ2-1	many	TGTGCCAGCAGTACGGGGGACAGATTCAATGAGCAGTTCTTC	CASSTGDRFNEQFF
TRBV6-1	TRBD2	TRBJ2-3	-	TGTGCCAGCACCTTAGGACTAGCGGGGGGGCCCACAGATACGCAGTATTTT	CASTLGLAGGPTDTQYF
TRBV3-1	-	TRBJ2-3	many	TGTGCCAGCAGCCTGCAGGGACTCACAGATACGCAGTATTTT	CASSLQGLTDTQYF
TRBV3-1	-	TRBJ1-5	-	TGTGCCCGCAGCCAAGACCCCGACAGGCATAATCAGCCCCAGCATTTT	CARSQDPDRHNQPQHF
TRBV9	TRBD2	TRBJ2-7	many	TGTGCCAGCAGCCCGGGGGGGGTTTGGGAGCAGTACTTC	CASSPGGVWEQYF
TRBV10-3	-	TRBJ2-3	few	TGTGCCATCAGTGAGTCGTCGCGGAGGGGCACAGATACGCAGTATTTT	CAISESSRRGTDTQYF
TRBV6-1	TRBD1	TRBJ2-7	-	TGTGCCAGCAGTGAATCGAGGACAGGGGGGTACGAGCAGTACTTC	CASSESRTGGYEQYF
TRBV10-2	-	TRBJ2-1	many	TGCGCCAGCAGTGACCCCGGGACCCACAATGAGCAGTTCTTC	CASSDPGTHNEQFF
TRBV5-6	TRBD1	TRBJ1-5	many	TGTGCCAGCAGCACCTGGACAGGTATCCAGCCCCAGCATTTT	CASSTWTGIQPQHF
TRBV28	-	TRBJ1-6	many	TGTGCCAGCATAGCAGTGACAGGTTATAATTCACCCCTCCACTTT	CASIAVTGYNSPLHF
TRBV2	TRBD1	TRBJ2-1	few	TGTGCCAGCAGTGAAGAGCCCCCGGGACAGGGGGCCGAGCAGTTCTTC	CASSEEPPGQGAEQFF
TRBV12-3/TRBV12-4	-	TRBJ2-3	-	TGTGCCAGCAGTTTAGGCACAGATGCGGAGTATTTT	CASSLGTDAEYF
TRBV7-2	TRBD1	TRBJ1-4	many	TGTGCCAGCAGCTTAATTCGTGGACAGGGTGGAAAACTGTTTTTT	CASSLIRGQGGKLFF
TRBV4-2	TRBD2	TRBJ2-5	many	TGTGCCAGCAGCCAAGATTCGGGGGGGGCCCAAGAGACCCAGTACTTC	CASSQDSGGAQETQYF
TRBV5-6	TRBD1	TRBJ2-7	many	TGTGCCAGCAGCTTGCGACAGGGGGCGAACAGGAGAACCTACGAGCAGTACTTC	CASSLRQGANRRTYEQYF
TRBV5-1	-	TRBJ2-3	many	TGCGCCAGCAGCTGGGGGGACAGCACAGATACGCAGTATTTT	CASSWGDSTDTQYF
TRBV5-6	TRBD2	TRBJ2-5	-	TGTGCCAGCAGCCGGGGGGGGCAGGGCCAAGAGACCCAGTACTTC	CASSRGGQGQETQYF
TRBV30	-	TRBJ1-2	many	TGTGCCTGGAGTTTTACAGACTATGGCTACACCTTC	CAWSFTDYGYTF
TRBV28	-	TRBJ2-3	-	TGTGCCAACAGTTTACCTAGCACAGATACGCAGTATTTT	CANSLPSTDTQYF
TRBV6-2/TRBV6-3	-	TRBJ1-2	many	TGTGCCAGCAGTTACTCGGGCGCGACCGGAAAGGGCTACACCTTC	CASSYSGATGKGYTF
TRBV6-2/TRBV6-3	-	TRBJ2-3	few	TGTGCCAGCAGTTACTCGACTATTAGCGCAGATACGCAGTATTTT	CASSYSTISADTQYF
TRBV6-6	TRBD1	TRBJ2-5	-	TGTGCCAGCCAGGGGGCGGAGACCCAGTACTTC	CASQGAETQYF
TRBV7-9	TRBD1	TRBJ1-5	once	TGTGCCAGCAGTGAGGACAGGGATGGCAATCAGCCCCAGCATTTT	CASSEDRDGNQPQHF